This T cell receptor beta chain was captured in a study of OX40 agonist ivuxolimab in advanced cancers. As for the study in general: Prior therapy, whether anti-PD-1, anti-PD-L1 or anti-CTLA-4, was allowed, and less than 45% had some.

Germline loops: CDR1 MNHEY, CDR2 SVGAGI. Trimming at V came to 4 bases and at J to 6 bases, leaving 11 bases not matched to a gene. The CDR3 has 16 amino acids. The table came from immunoSEQ multiplex PCR; TCRdb's copy has only in-frame clones and leaves some out. Found here are more than 90,000 clones, under 85% of them singletons; the top ten hold roughly 5.5%. Study results and limitations: At 0.1 to 3.0 mg/kg and by week 6, CD4+ and CD8+ T cells in the blood had expanded clonally.

Comment on this clone: Its antigen is undetermined.

The sequencing used CD4+ or CD8+ T cells sorted from blood, collected in a trial of the OX40 agonist ivuxolimab. This TCR derives from an adult with an advanced solid tumor such as melanoma, head and neck, liver or kidney cancer. This rearrangement joins TRBV6-5 to TRBJ1-3; 8 bases are a match to TRBD1. DNA for the CDR3: TGTGCCAGCAGTTCGACAGGGGTATGGGTGGAAAACACCATATATTTT. Translated, it gives CASSSTGVWVENTIYF.